This paragraph reports one T cell receptor (beta chain). Antigen specificity is unknown. The data originate from a study of neoadjuvant nivolumab and ipilimumab in lung cancer. Produced via immunoSEQ multiplex PCR; TCRdb's table is partial and in-frame only. The sample yields fewer than 30,000 clones, 82% seen once. Study-wide findings and caveats: Resected tumors had greater TCR richness and clonality than uninvolved lung. TCR receptors were sequenced in few samples. Only two of four nivolumab-treated tumors gained richness and clonality by surgery.

CDR1 LNHDA and CDR2 SQIVND come from the germline V gene (reference sequence). The V end lost 7 bases, the J end lost 10 bases, and 16 bases lay between the germline ends. The CDR3 length is 12 residues. The rearrangement joins TRBV19 to TRBJ1-2; D unresolved. Specimen: tumor tissue, collected after neoadjuvant nivolumab, alone or with ipilimumab, at or shortly before surgery. This receptor was obtained from an adult with non-small cell lung cancer. The CDR3 reads CASNARKGFYTF. Written as DNA, the CDR3 is TGTGCCAGTAACGCACGAAAAGGGTTCTACACCTTC. The variable domain in full, completed from reference TRBV19 and TRBJ1-2, reads DGGITQSPKYLFRKEGQNVTLSCEQNLNHDAMYWYRQDPGQGLRLIYYSQIVNDFQKGDIAEGYSVSREKKESFPLTVTSAQKNPTAFYLCASNARKGFYTFGSGTRLTVV.